Below are 18 T cell receptor beta chains sequenced from a single sample in a study of T-cell reconstitution after alpha-beta-depleted transplantation in children. The library targeted TCRbeta and was prepared with unique molecular identifiers. MiXCR, run by TCRdb on the PCR reads, gives a single entry per CDR3 protein. The sample holds fewer than 750,000 distinct CDR3 sequences, 23% seen once. Sequences were derived from PBMCs, mostly from graft donor cells, sampled 360 days after TCRalphabeta/CD19-depleted stem cell transplant. Source of these receptors: a boy younger than two who had a stem cell transplant for acute myeloid leukemia, so the T cells may come from the graft donor.

The J gene is TRBJ2-1, the V gene TRBV7-3; 7 bases line up with TRBD1. The CDR3 has 16 amino acids. Germline CDR1 SGHTA, CDR2 FQGTGA. The trim removed 2 bases at V and 3 bases at J, leaving 7 bases unmatched. CDR3 protein: CASSLAPGQIYNEQFF. CDR3 bases: TGTGCCAGCAGCTTAGCCCCGGGACAGATCTACAATGAGCAGTTCTTC.

The gene calls are TRBV29-1 and TRBJ2-7, with D possibly matching TRBD1 (6 bases). Per the germline V gene, CDR1 is SQVTM and CDR2 is ANQGSEA. The CDR3 extends over 12 amino acids. With 7 bases removed from V and 1 base from J, the gap between germline ends came to 11 bases. Here the CDR3 reads CSAWGPSYEQYF. The CDR3 DNA reads TGCAGCGCCTGGGGGCCGTCCTACGAGCAGTACTTC.

This clonotype was counted between two and nine times. V usage is TRBV7-9 and J usage is TRBJ2-5; TRBD1 or TRBD2 may be the D gene (7 bases each). The CDR3 has 15 residues. V lost 0 bases, J lost 5 bases, and 13 bases lay in between. In germline, CDR1 is SEHNR, CDR2 FQNEAQ (reference sequence). The CDR3 protein is CASSLAQGGTETQYF. The CDR3, as DNA: TGTGCCAGCAGCTTAGCGCAGGGGGGGACGGAGACCCAGTACTTC.

This rearrangement joins TRBV29-1 to TRBJ1-2; possibly TRBD1 for D (5 bases). Per germline, CDR1 SQVTM and CDR2 ANQGSEA. Trimming left V 2 bases short and J 0 bases short, with 7 bases between. The CDR3 sequence is 13 residues long. CDR3 region: CSVELGPNYGYTF. The CDR3 DNA sequence: TGCAGCGTTGAACTGGGGCCTAACTATGGCTACACCTTC.

In its sample, this clonotype was seen a few times. The V call is TRBV7-8, the J call TRBJ2-2; tentatively, D is TRBD2 (5 bases). This CDR3 region has 15 residues. V gave up 4 bases and J gave up 8 bases, with 17 bases separating them. From germline, CDR1 is SGHVS and CDR2 FQNEAQ. This CDR3 reads CASSSAGRTRGELFF. In DNA form, the CDR3 reads TGTGCCAGCAGCTCGGCAGGCAGGACTCGGGGGGAGCTGTTTTTT.

This rearrangement joins TRBV7-2 to TRBJ1-4; TRBD1 is a possible D gene (5 bases). The CDR3 length is 15 residues. Per the germline V gene, CDR1 is SGHTA and CDR2 is FQGNSA. Between the trimmed V and J ends, which lost 4 bases and 3 bases, there was a span of 12 bases. The CDR3 loop reads CASSSRGWANEKLFF. Written as DNA, the CDR3 is TGTGCCAGCAGCTCCCGGGGGTGGGCTAATGAAAAACTGTTTTTT.

There are a few counts of this clonotype. This rearrangement joins TRBV2 to TRBJ1-1, with D hard to call. This CDR3 comprises 14 residues. Trimming took off 7 bases at V and 5 bases at J, with 17 bases between the two ends. Germline values: CDR1 SNHLY, CDR2 FYNNEI. DNA for the CDR3: TGTGCCAGCATAGGTGCTTCTCGGTTTACTGAAGCTTTCTTT. This translates into CASIGASRFTEAFF. The full variable domain, with the rest looked up from reference TRBV2 and TRBJ1-1, is EPEVTQTPSHQVTQMGQEVILRCVPISNHLYFYWYRQILGQKVEFLVSFYNNEISEKSEIFDDQFSVERPDGSNFTLKIRSTKLEDSAMYFCASIGASRFTEAFFGQGTRLTVV.

V gene TRBV7-2 combines with J gene TRBJ2-2; unclear D gene. This CDR3 region has 17 residues. With 1 base removed from V and 0 bases from J, the gap between germline ends came to 12 bases. Germline-derived CDR1 and CDR2 are SGHTA and FQGNSA. The CDR3 coding sequence is TGTGCCAGCAGCTTAGGCCGGCCTATCGCGAACACCGGGGAGCTGTTTTTT. Its translation is CASSLGRPIANTGELFF.

This chain uses TRBV28 with TRBJ2-7, with D perhaps matching TRBD2 (7 bases). Germline V gene sequence: CDR1 MDHEN, CDR2 SYDVKM. Trimming left V 7 bases short and J 5 bases short, with 21 bases between. The CDR3 extends over 15 amino acids. CDR3 DNA: TGTGCCAGCATTCGGGCCGGGGGGCGAGGGCACGAGCAGTACGTC. Its translation is CASIRAGGRGHEQYV.

The table lists this clonotype with many counts. V is TRBV27 and J is TRBJ2-5; D is unresolved. The V gene's germline CDR1 is MNHEY and CDR2 SMNVEV (reference sequence). V lost 4 bases and J 0 bases, leaving 12 bases between the germline ends. This CDR3 comprises 15 residues. CDR3 in amino acids: CASSYQREYQETQYF. The CDR3 nucleotides read TGTGCCAGCAGTTACCAGCGAGAGTACCAAGAGACCCAGTACTTC.

This clonotype appeared many times. The rearrangement uses TRBV6-5 and TRBJ2-7; D not certain. From germline, CDR1 is MNHEY and CDR2 SVGAGI. Between the trimmed V and J ends, which lost 0 bases and 4 bases, there was a span of 7 bases. The CDR3 is 13 residues long. As DNA, the CDR3 is TGTGCCAGCAGTTACTCGAAAGGGTACGAGCAGTACTTC. Its translation: CASSYSKGYEQYF.

This clonotype was recorded many times. This chain connects TRBV15 to TRBJ2-7; either TRBD1 or TRBD2 may fit D (5 bases each). Between the trimmed V and J ends, which lost 5 bases and 0 bases, there was a span of 8 bases. The germline V gene has CDR1 LNHNV and CDR2 YYDKDF (reference sequence). The CDR3 totals 13 residues. The CDR3: CATSGDGSYEQYF. For the CDR3, the DNA is TGTGCCACCAGCGGGGACGGCTCCTACGAGCAGTACTTC.

V and J are TRBV10-3 and TRBJ2-1, with 8 bases aligning to TRBD2. The V and J ends lost 10 bases and 6 bases, in that order; junction bases with no gene match: 14. Looked up from germline, CDR1 is ENHRY and CDR2 is SYGVKD. The CDR3 extends over 15 amino acids. Here the CDR3 reads CASGPGLVVSNEQFF. The CDR3 DNA is TGTGCCAGCGGGCCGGGACTAGTAGTCTCCAATGAGCAGTTCTTC.

This clonotype was counted once. The chain joins TRBV7-2 to TRBJ1-5, with D possibly matching TRBD1 (6 bases). Trimming took 1 base from V and 7 from J, leaving 14 bases between them. Germline V gene lookup returns CDR1 SGHTA and CDR2 FQGNSA. There are 15 residues in the CDR3. The CDR3 DNA follows: TGTGCCAGCAGCTTAGTACGGGGGGCGAAGCAGCCCCAGCATTTT. It translates to CASSLVRGAKQPQHF.

This clonotype has just a few counts. This chain's CDR3 is CASSSDRGTTNIQYF. DNA for the CDR3: TGTGCCAGCAGTTCAGACAGGGGAACGACGAACATTCAGTACTTC. The chain has TRBV6-5 and TRBJ2-4; 8 nucleotides match TRBD1. The ends lost 4 bases at V and 7 bases at J; junction bases unmatched: 9. Germline CDR1 MNHEY, CDR2 SVGAGI. This CDR3 has 15 residues.

This rearrangement joins TRBV7-6 to TRBJ2-3; TRBD2 matches at 10 bases. The CDR3 has 18 residues. V shed 2 bases and J 1 base; nucleotides not matched to a gene: 9. Germline values: CDR1 SGHVS, CDR2 FNYEAQ. CDR3 protein: CASSLKFSGTSGTDTQYF. DNA for the CDR3: TGTGCCAGCAGCTTAAAGTTCTCCGGGACTAGCGGCACAGATACGCAGTATTTT.

This clonotype came up a few times. The V call is TRBV12-3 or TRBV12-4, the J call TRBJ1-1, with D possibly TRBD1 on 6 matching bases. The CDR3 contains 12 residues. Trimming shortened V by 8 bases and J by 5 bases, and 12 bases separated the two germline ends. CDR3 DNA sequence: TGTGCCAGCGGTACAGGGAGGACTGAAGCTTTCTTT. Its protein is CASGTGRTEAFF.

This clonotype was counted many times. The CDR3 here is CASSKTGNGNTIYF. The CDR3 DNA sequence: TGTGCCAGCAGCAAGACAGGGAATGGAAACACCATATATTTT. The chain links TRBV12-3 or TRBV12-4 to TRBJ1-3; TRBD1 agrees at 7 bases. V lost 6 bases to trimming and J lost 3 bases; unmatched junction nucleotides: 5. This CDR3 comprises 14 residues.